The 24 T cell receptor beta chains in this list originate from one sample, sequenced in a study of blood T cell repertoires in COVID-19. Only in-frame clones appear in the TCRdb table, and some are missing; sequencing was by immunoSEQ multiplex PCR. There are 60,000 or so clones in the sample; 80% to 90% occur only once, and roughly 8% lies in the top ten. Source material: peripheral blood. The source is a woman in her sixties or seventies with active COVID-19.

The rearrangement uses TRBV9 and TRBJ1-1; 11 nucleotides agree with TRBD1. From germline, CDR1 is SGDLS and CDR2 YYNGEE. The J segment lost 3 bases and the V segment lost 4 bases, leaving 8 bases of the junction unmatched. This CDR3 comprises 16 residues. CDR3 residues: CASSRTGGWVDTEAFF. CDR3 coding DNA: TGTGCCAGCAGCCGGACAGGGGGCTGGGTTGACACTGAAGCTTTCTTT. Based on the CDR3 plus reference TRBV9 and TRBJ1-1, the full variable domain is DSGVTQTPKHLITATGQRVTLRCSPRSGDLSVYWYQQSLDQGLQFLIQYYNGEERAKGNILERFSAQQFPDLHSELNLSSLELGDSALYFCASSRTGGWVDTEAFFGQGTRLTVV.

V and J are TRBV6-5 and TRBJ2-7; 9 nucleotides align to TRBD2. The CDR3 covers 15 residues. V shed 7 bases, J shed 0 bases, and the junction held 7 bases outside the gene matches. Germline values: CDR1 MNHEY, CDR2 SVGAGI. In nucleotides, the CDR3 is TGTGCCAGCACCAAGACTAGCGGAGACTCCTACGAGCAGTACTTC. It specifies CASTKTSGDSYEQYF.

The chain's CDR3 is CASSLFSKETQYF. The CDR3 DNA follows: TGTGCCAGCAGTTTATTTTCAAAAGAGACCCAGTACTTC. V is TRBV28 and J is TRBJ2-5; D is ambiguous. Germline lookup yields CDR1 MDHEN and CDR2 SYDVKM. With 1 base removed from V and 3 bases from J, the gap between germline ends came to 6 bases. CDR3 size: 13 residues.

In DNA form, the CDR3 reads TGTGCCAGCAGCAACCCGGGACTTTTATCCGAGCAGTACTTC. It specifies CASSNPGLLSEQYF. V gene TRBV5-4 combines with J gene TRBJ2-7, with a tentative D call TRBD2 (6 bases). The germline V gene has CDR1 SGHNT and CDR2 YYREEE (reference sequence). Trimming shortened V by 4 bases and J by 6 bases, and 17 bases separated the two germline ends. This CDR3 spans 14 amino acids.

V gene TRBV10-1 combines with J gene TRBJ2-1; D not certain. The ends were cut back, 2 bases at V and 10 bases at J, with 6 bases in the middle. The CDR3 is 11 residues long. Germline V gene lookup returns CDR1 WNHNN and CDR2 SYGVQD (reference sequence). As DNA, the CDR3 is TGCGCCAGCAGTGAGATCGGGGAGCAGTTCTTC. This translates into CASSEIGEQFF.

The V gene is TRBV5-1, the J gene TRBJ2-1; TRBD2 matches at 9 bases. With 0 bases clipped from V and 5 bases from J, the junction kept 6 bases outside the gene matches. This CDR3 has 16 amino acids. Germline V lookup: CDR1 SGHRS, CDR2 YFSETQ. In DNA, the CDR3 is TGCGCCAGCAGCTTGGTAGCGGGAGAGGGGGACAATGAGCAGTTCTTC. This translates into CASSLVAGEGDNEQFF.

The chain is built from TRBV5-1 and TRBJ1-4; D might be TRBD1 (6 bases). V shed 2 bases and J shed 8 bases, with 13 bases lying between them. The CDR3 is 14 amino acids. Per germline, CDR1 SGHRS and CDR2 YFSETQ. The CDR3 nucleotides are TGCGCCAGCAGCTTATCCCGACAGGACGAAAAACTGTTTTTT. Translated, it gives CASSLSRQDEKLFF.

V gene TRBV15 combines with J gene TRBJ2-1; maybe TRBD2 (6 bases). The CDR3 runs 14 residues. V shed 8 bases and J shed 0 bases, with 11 bases lying between them. In germline, CDR1 is LNHNV, CDR2 YYDKDF (reference sequence). In DNA form, the CDR3 reads TGTGCCACCGAGAAGGAGGGCTCCTACAATGAGCAGTTCTTC. Residues: CATEKEGSYNEQFF.

J is TRBJ2-7 and V is TRBV27; no clear D gene. Deletions cut 2 bases from V and 2 bases from J, with 16 bases between. The germline CDR1 and CDR2 sequences are MNHEY and SMNVEV (reference sequence). CDR3 size: 16 residues. The DNA of the CDR3 is TGTGCCAGCAGTTTAAAGTTCGACAAATCGGCCTACGAGCAGTACTTC. Amino acid sequence: CASSLKFDKSAYEQYF.

The chain carries TRBV7-2 and TRBJ1-1; D unclear. Germline V gene lookup returns CDR1 SGHTA and CDR2 FQGNSA. Trimming removed 1 base at V and 0 bases at J, with 9 bases between. The CDR3 runs 15 residues. CDR3 protein: CASSLGHALNTEAFF. For the CDR3, the DNA is TGTGCCAGCAGCTTAGGGCATGCTTTGAACACTGAAGCTTTCTTT.

The V call is TRBV6-5, the J call TRBJ1-1; 7 bases align to TRBD1. There are 13 residues in the CDR3. Trimming took 6 bases from V and 5 from J; bases not matched to a gene: 6. Germline CDR1 is MNHEY and CDR2 is SVGAGI. The CDR3 DNA is TGTGCCAGCAGCGACAGGGCCTCAACTGAAGCTTTCTTT. It is translated as CASSDRASTEAFF.

The chain is built from TRBV6-1 and TRBJ2-7; 7 bases agree with TRBD1. The CDR3 consists of 16 residues. V gave up 4 bases and J gave up 3 bases; unmatched junction bases: 12. CDR1 is MNHNS and CDR2 is SASEGT in the germline V gene. Written as DNA, the CDR3 is TGTGCCAGCAGTGCCCCAGTGACAGGGAGCGGCTACGAGCAGTACTTC. It is translated as CASSAPVTGSGYEQYF.

In its sample, this clone was seen once. This chain uses TRBV6-5 with TRBJ1-1; perhaps TRBD1 as D (6 bases). Germline V gives CDR1 MNHEY, CDR2 SVGAGI. Trimming took 8 bases from V and 11 from J, leaving 15 bases between them. This CDR3 is built from 11 residues. The CDR3 DNA is TGTGCCAGCCGGAACCGGACAGTGGCTTTCTTT. Translated, it gives CASRNRTVAFF.

V and J are TRBV28 and TRBJ2-3; a weak D match, TRBD2 (6 bases). Germline loops: CDR1 MDHEN, CDR2 SYDVKM. There are 19 residues in the CDR3. V was trimmed by 4 bases and J by 3 bases, leaving 26 bases between them. The CDR3 spells CASSSLWAGGRGRTDTQYF. The DNA of the CDR3 is TGTGCCAGCAGTTCGCTGTGGGCTGGGGGGAGAGGTCGGACAGATACGCAGTATTTT.

For the CDR3, the DNA is TGCGCCAGCAGCGTGGGACAGGGACGTTACGAGCAGTACTTC. It is translated as CASSVGQGRYEQYF. J is TRBJ2-7 and V is TRBV5-1; 9 bases map to TRBD1. Germline lookup yields CDR1 SGHRS and CDR2 YFSETQ. The CDR3 totals 14 residues. After removal of 4 bases from V and 4 bases from J, the junction contained 6 bases not matched to a gene.

The rearrangement links TRBV10-2 to TRBJ2-2, with TRBD2 matching over 9 bases. The CDR3 totals 15 residues. V lost 5 bases to trimming and J lost 1 base; unmatched junction nucleotides: 2. The V gene's germline CDR1 is WSHSY and CDR2 SAAADI. This CDR3 reads CASSRLAENTGELFF. CDR3 DNA: TGCGCCAGCAGTCGACTAGCGGAGAACACCGGGGAGCTGTTTTTT.

The chain is built from TRBV18 and TRBJ2-7; no clear D gene. Trimming left V 6 bases short and J 5 bases short, with 11 bases between. Germline CDR1 is KGHSH and CDR2 is LQKENI. This CDR3 has 12 residues. Here the CDR3 reads CASSPNIHEQYF. The CDR3 DNA reads as TGTGCCAGCTCCCCAAATATCCACGAGCAGTACTTC.

The chain links TRBV7-3 to TRBJ2-1; 8 bases map to TRBD2. From germline, CDR1 is SGHTA and CDR2 FQGTGA. The V and J ends lost 1 base and 4 bases, in that order; junction bases with no gene match: 3. The CDR3 consists of 15 residues. The CDR3 here is CASSLMSSGYNEQFF. The DNA for the CDR3 is TGTGCCAGCAGCTTAATGTCTAGCGGGTACAATGAGCAGTTCTTC.

This sequence joins TRBV5-5 and TRBJ2-1, with D perhaps matching TRBD2 (5 bases). The CDR3 is 16 amino acids. Trimming pared 4 bases from V and 10 bases from J, leaving 24 bases between. CDR1 is SGHKS, CDR2 YYEKEE, per germline (reference sequence). The CDR3, as DNA: TGTGCCAGCAGCCCCACGGACTCCCACCCGCAAGAAGAGCAGTTCTTC. Its protein product is CASSPTDSHPQEEQFF.

The chain has TRBV2 and TRBJ2-5, with 14 bases lining up with TRBD2. CDR3 length: 14 residues. Germline trimming cut 6 bases from V and 7 bases from J; bases unmatched to any gene: 4. CDR1 is SNHLY, CDR2 FYNNEI, per germline. CDR3 residues: CASSPGTSGRTQYF. The CDR3 region has the DNA TGTGCCAGCAGCCCAGGGACTAGCGGGAGGACCCAGTACTTC.

The CDR3 here is CASSLAPTSGRARGNEQFF. DNA for the CDR3: TGTGCCAGCAGCTTAGCGCCCACTAGCGGGAGGGCCCGTGGGAATGAGCAGTTCTTC. The chain joins TRBV7-6 to TRBJ2-1; 13 positions match TRBD2. CDR1 and CDR2 (germline): SGHVS, FNYEAQ. The CDR3 extends over 19 amino acids. Trimming cost V 0 bases and J 7 bases; bases outside gene matches: 12.

This rearrangement joins TRBV11-2 to TRBJ2-2, with 8 nucleotides matching TRBD1. Trimming removed 5 bases from V and 8 bases from J; junction bases left unmatched: 22. The germline gives CDR1 SGHAT, CDR2 FQNNGV. The CDR3 runs 19 residues. CDR3 loop: CASSVPFKRGQERLGELFF. The CDR3 DNA follows: TGTGCCAGCAGCGTCCCATTCAAGAGGGGACAGGAAAGGTTGGGGGAGCTGTTTTTT.

The chain recombines TRBV29-1 with TRBJ1-2; TRBD1 aligns across 8 bases. The CDR3 runs to 15 residues. Looked up from germline, CDR1 is SQVTM and CDR2 is ANQGSEA. Trimming cost V 3 bases and J 5 bases; bases outside gene matches: 11. CDR3 region: CSVDLADRVGYGYTF. The DNA for the CDR3 is TGCAGCGTTGATCTCGCGGACAGGGTGGGTTATGGCTACACCTTC.

V usage is TRBV7-3 and J usage is TRBJ2-7, with TRBD2 identical over 9 bases. The ends lost 3 bases at V and 3 bases at J; junction bases unmatched: 6. CDR1 is SGHTA, CDR2 FQGTGA, per germline. The CDR3 contains 15 residues. The CDR3 reads CASSLGSGSHYEQYF. CDR3 nucleotide sequence: TGTGCCAGCAGCTTGGGTAGCGGGAGCCACTACGAGCAGTACTTC.